These T cell receptor beta chains were read from a single sample in a study of blood T cell repertoires in COVID-19. This table comes from immunoSEQ multiplex PCR, and its TCRdb copy is limited to in-frame clones, with some not included. The profile shows 55,000 to 95,000 clones, roughly 81% of them singletons. The material sequenced was peripheral blood. Source of these receptors: a woman between 65 and 79 years old with acute or convalescent COVID-19. The CDR3 runs from the conserved cysteine through the conserved F or W. Fields, in order: J gene, clone size, D gene, V gene, CDR3 DNA, CDR3 protein. A D gene is named only where the DNA matches it firmly. Where a row states a size, it is once, few, many or the class of an expanded clone; other rows omit it.

>TRBJ1-1|once|TRBD1|TRBV18
TGTGCCAGCTCACCCCCGACAGGGGGTCTCAGGGGAGCTTTCTTT
CASSPPTGGLRGAFF
>TRBJ1-4|-|-|TRBV18
TGTGCCAGCTCACCGAGAGTTGTGGAGGGTGAAAAACTGTTTTTT
CASSPRVVEGEKLFF
>TRBJ2-3|once|-|TRBV5-1
TGCGCCAGCAGCCCCCGGTCCGGAACAGGGTTTGCAGATACGCAGTATTTT
CASSPRSGTGFADTQYF
>TRBJ2-7|-|TRBD2|TRBV28
TGTGCCAGCAGTTATGTCCTAGCGGGAGGGATGTACGAGCAGTACTTC
CASSYVLAGGMYEQYF
>TRBJ1-4|-|TRBD1|TRBV30
TGTGCCTGGACCATGGGACAGCAAAAACTGTTTTTT
CAWTMGQQKLFF
>TRBJ2-7|-|-|TRBV11-2
TGTGCCAGCAGCCGAGTCCCCAGGGGCGCGACCTACGAGCAGTACTTC
CASSRVPRGATYEQYF
>TRBJ2-5|-|TRBD1|TRBV28
TGTGCCAGCAGTTTAGGTAGCTGGGACAGGGGGAGAGAGACCCAGTACTTC
CASSLGSWDRGRETQYF
>TRBJ2-5|-|TRBD1|TRBV5-1
TGCGCCAGCAGCCCGGACGGGACAGGTACCTTTCGGTTGGAGACCCAGTACTTC
CASSPDGTGTFRLETQYF
>TRBJ2-7|-|TRBD1|TRBV18
TGTGCCAGCTCACCACCTAACAGGGGCGAGCAGTACTTC
CASSPPNRGEQYF
>TRBJ1-1|-|-|TRBV7-2
TGTGCCAGCAGCTTCGGAGGGGTTGAAACTGAAGCTTTCTTT
CASSFGGVETEAFF
>TRBJ2-1|-|TRBD2|TRBV27
TGTGCCAGCAGCCCATGGGGGACTAGCAGTCTGGGTGAGCAGTTCTTC
CASSPWGTSSLGEQFF
>TRBJ1-2|-|-|TRBV19
TGTGCCAGTAGTCGCAGGGGCCCTGGCTATGGCTACACCTTC
CASSRRGPGYGYTF
>TRBJ2-2|-|-|TRBV13
TGTGCCAGCAGCTTAGGCGGGCAGGGGAACACCGGGGAGCTGTTTTTT
CASSLGGQGNTGELFF
>TRBJ2-5|-|TRBD1|TRBV2
TGTGCCAGCAGGACCGGACAGGGTGGGGATGAGACCCAGTACTTC
CASRTGQGGDETQYF
>TRBJ2-3|-|TRBD1|TRBV5-6
TGTGCCAGCAGCTCCGGGACAGGGGGCGCAAGGACGCAGTATTTT
CASSSGTGGARTQYF
>TRBJ2-3|-|TRBD2|TRBV7-9
TGTGCCAGCAGCCCACGGTTAGGGGGACTAGCGGGGACAGATACGCAGTATTTT
CASSPRLGGLAGTDTQYF
>TRBJ1-2|few|TRBD1|TRBV19
TGTGCCAGTATGGCAGGGGGCTACTATGGCTACACCTTC
CASMAGGYYGYTF
>TRBJ1-6|-|TRBD1|TRBV9
TGTGCCAGCAGCGTAGATCCATACAGGGGACAACCCCTCCACTTT
CASSVDPYRGQPLHF
>TRBJ2-7|-|TRBD2|TRBV2
TGTGCCAGGCAGATAGCGGGAGGGAACCCCTACGAGCAGTACTTC
CARQIAGGNPYEQYF
>TRBJ1-5|-|-|TRBV4-1
TGCGCCAGCAGCCCACCAGATAGCAATCAGCCCCAGCATTTT
CASSPPDSNQPQHF
>TRBJ2-7|once|-|TRBV7-9
TGTGCCAGCACCTCCCGGTTGGGCCACCCCAGCTCCTACGAGCAGTACTTC
CASTSRLGHPSSYEQYF
>TRBJ2-5|-|-|TRBV7-2
TGTGCCAGCAGCTTAGTGAGCGTAGGAGCTTTGTTAAAAGAGACCCAGTACTTC
CASSLVSVGALLKETQYF
>TRBJ2-7|-|-|TRBV11-3
TGTGCCAGCAGCTTCCCCAGCGTTGGGCAGTACTTC
CASSFPSVGQYF
>TRBJ2-1|few|TRBD2|TRBV3-1/TRBV3-2
TGTGCCAGCAGCCGTCTCGCGGGAGATGAGCAGTTCTTC
CASSRLAGDEQFF
>TRBJ1-4|-|-|TRBV2
TGTGCCAGCAGTGCGGACAGACCTAATGAAAAACTGTTTTTT
CASSADRPNEKLFF
>TRBJ2-7|-|-|TRBV6-5
TGTGCCAGCAGTCTGAGCTCCTACGAGCAGTACTTC
CASSLSSYEQYF
>TRBJ2-3|few|-|TRBV10-2
TGCGCCAGCAGTGAGGCGGGCCGGACAGATACGCAGTATTTT
CASSEAGRTDTQYF
>TRBJ2-7|-|TRBD2|TRBV6-1
TGTGCCAGCAGTGAGCGGGGGGCTGTGTACGAGCAGTACTTC
CASSERGAVYEQYF
>TRBJ2-1|-|TRBD1|TRBV28
TGTGCCAGCAGTCCCTCGTGGGACAGGCAGTTCTTC
CASSPSWDRQFF
>TRBJ2-3|-|TRBD2|TRBV19
TGTGCCAGTAGTATAGTTGGGACTAGCGGGAGGGCCGATGATACGCAGTATTTT
CASSIVGTSGRADDTQYF
>TRBJ2-1|-|TRBD1|TRBV3-1/TRBV3-2
TGTGCCAGCAGCCGACAGGGGGCGCTGGATGAGCAGTTCTTC
CASSRQGALDEQFF
>TRBJ2-3|-|-|TRBV7-3
TGTGCCTCCTCCCGGGAGAAAGGCACAGATACGCAGTATTTT
CASSREKGTDTQYF
>TRBJ1-2|-|TRBD1|TRBV24-1
TGTGCCACCAGTGCAAGGACAGGGGGCAGGTATGGCTACACCTTC
CATSARTGGRYGYTF
>TRBJ2-1|-|TRBD1|TRBV6-5
TGTGCCACTTGGACAGGGGTTGGCTCCTACAATGAGCAGTTCTTC
CATWTGVGSYNEQFF
>TRBJ1-4|-|-|TRBV9
TGTGCCAGCAGCGCAGCAGTGGTAGGGGATGAAAAACTGTTTTTT
CASSAAVVGDEKLFF
>TRBJ2-7|-|-|TRBV7-9
TGTGCCAGCACAAGCTTAGGCGGTAGCGGAACCTACGAGCAGTACTTC
CASTSLGGSGTYEQYF
>TRBJ1-3|-|-|TRBV9
TGTGCCAGCAGCGGCCCGACAGGAGCTGGAAACACCATATATTTT
CASSGPTGAGNTIYF
>TRBJ2-2|-|-|TRBV11-1
TGTGCCAGCAGCGCCAGAGGGGGTCCCGGGGAGCTGTTTTTT
CASSARGGPGELFF
>TRBJ2-5|-|-|TRBV5-1
TGCGCCAGCAGCCCCGGGGGGCAACAAGAGACCCAGTACTTC
CASSPGGQQETQYF
>TRBJ2-2|-|-|TRBV9
TGTGCCAGCAGCGTAGGTGCTAGCTCGAACACCGGGGAGCTGTTTTTT
CASSVGASSNTGELFF
>TRBJ1-2|few|TRBD1|TRBV28
TGTGCCAGCAGTAGGACAGGGAGAGTCGTTGGCTACACCTTC
CASSRTGRVVGYTF